Detailed here is one T cell receptor beta chain. This clone's antigen is unknown. It has no much larger one-base neighbor in the sample; base qualities were not kept. TCRbeta CDR3 regions were amplified from genomic DNA by means of the immunoSEQ Assay, a bias-controlled multiplex PCR. The authors' pipeline ran thus. The number of nucleated cells in each sample was estimated by amplification of reference gene primers within the assay. To quantify the absolute abundance of each unique TCRbeta CDR3 rearrangement, sequence reads were collapsed and filtered. For each sample, productive Simpson clonality was calculated by taking the square root of Simpson's diversity index across productive rearrangements. In TCRdb, the immuneACCESS table is reduced to in-frame sequences with V and J assigned. These tables do not hold every clone; where another copy was compared, an unresolved V gene accounts for under half, and the others remain unexplained. The V and J calls and clone size are taken from that table; D and trimming were inferred from the DNA. This sample comprises 55,000 to 90,000 clones, 88% of them detected only once. Approximately 1.5% of the sample lies in the top ten.

The sample comes from a study of blood T cell repertoires in COVID-19 (TCRdb year 2020). Concerning the study at large: Samples from collaborators originated in the United States, Italy and Spain and spanned both the acute and convalescent phases of COVID-19. The repertoires were released in a freely available public database meant as a resource for research on the immune response to SARS-CoV-2. Deeply sampled blood TCRbeta repertoires from subjects exposed to, actively infected with, or recovered from COVID-19 were included in the dataset. The material from the prospective study consisted of cDNA or gDNA derived from T cells, B-cell-depleted T cells, or PBMCs. The samples were drawn from the first 160 participants of the ongoing ImmuneRACE study and from 1,254 subjects provided by 6 global collaborators. HLA class I and class II types, where available, came from metadata supplied by the sample provider rather than from assay-based typing. The sample metadata nearly always contained a de-identified subject ID, COVID-19 status, age in years and sex.

Collaborating institutions collected whole blood in K2EDTA tubes following their own protocols. Collaborator samples were shipped for TCRbeta analysis as frozen whole blood, isolated PBMCs, or DNA extracted from either sample type. Its CDR3 holds 15 amino acids, cysteine through phenylalanine. The kept DNA is CDR3 alone, 45 bases in frame from the first base. For CDR1 and CDR2, the germline V gene lists MDHEN and SYDVKM. V was cut back by 1 base and J by 1 base, leaving a gap of 8 bases between them. Broad study findings and their caveats: How much clinical and demographic metadata was included differed by source and by participant, and the metadata was provided uncurated.

The receptor comes from a human donor in a cohort sampled during active COVID-19. Sequencing was carried out using peripheral blood. The chain was built from TRBV28 and TRBJ2-1; TRBD2 is possibly the D segment (6 matching bases). The bases read TGTGCCAGCAGTTTATCTGGGGGGTCCTACAATGAGCAGTTCTTC. This encodes CASSLSGGSYNEQFF.